Listed below are T cell receptor beta chains from one sample, sequenced in a study of cytomegalovirus exposure and HLA in healthy donors. The data were produced by immunoSEQ multiplex PCR, yet TCRdb's version contains in-frame clones alone and is incomplete. Seen here are about 160,000 clones, roughly 76% observed once, and the top ten hold around 14%. Sequenced material: PBMCs. Receptor source: a woman aged 45-60 years in good health and CMV-seronegative. Both conserved end residues are part of each CDR3. A D gene is named only where the DNA matches it firmly. Expanded clones get a size class; other rows say once, few or many, or leave the size out.

cdr3_nt: TGTGCCAGCAGCGGGGGGGGAAGCACAGATACGCAGTATTTT
cdr3_aa: CASSGGGSTDTQYF
clone_size: NA
j_call: TRBJ2-3
d_call: TRBD2
v_call: TRBV9

cdr3_nt: TGTGCCAGCGTGGACAGGGAGGGTGGCTACACCTTC
cdr3_aa: CASVDREGGYTF
clone_size: NA
j_call: TRBJ1-2
d_call: TRBD1
v_call: TRBV28

cdr3_nt: TGTGCCAGCTCACGACCCGCGGGGGCCGGAAACACCATATATTTT
cdr3_aa: CASSRPAGAGNTIYF
clone_size: NA
j_call: TRBJ1-3
d_call: NA
v_call: TRBV18

cdr3_nt: TGTGCCAGCAGTCTGGACAGCGCGAACACCGGGGAGCTGTTTTTT
cdr3_aa: CASSLDSANTGELFF
clone_size: NA
j_call: TRBJ2-2
d_call: NA
v_call: TRBV2

cdr3_nt: TGTGCCAGCAGCTTCGGTCGCACAGATACGCAGTATTTT
cdr3_aa: CASSFGRTDTQYF
clone_size: once
j_call: TRBJ2-3
d_call: NA
v_call: TRBV7-6

cdr3_nt: TGTGCCAGCAGCCGGGGGGGGACGACTAATGAAAAACTGTTTTTT
cdr3_aa: CASSRGGTTNEKLFF
clone_size: NA
j_call: TRBJ1-4
d_call: NA
v_call: TRBV5-4

cdr3_nt: TGCGCCAGCAGCCAGGACCTCCCGGGGGAGCAGTTCTTC
cdr3_aa: CASSQDLPGEQFF
clone_size: NA
j_call: TRBJ2-1
d_call: NA
v_call: TRBV4-1

cdr3_nt: TGCAGCGTTGAAGATGACCCTAGCAATGAGCAGTTCTTC
cdr3_aa: CSVEDDPSNEQFF
clone_size: NA
j_call: TRBJ2-1
d_call: NA
v_call: TRBV29-1

cdr3_nt: TGTGCCAGTAAGGGAGGAGGGGGCTGGGATACGCAGTATTTT
cdr3_aa: CASKGGGGWDTQYF
clone_size: NA
j_call: TRBJ2-3
d_call: NA
v_call: TRBV19

cdr3_nt: TGTGCCAGCAGCGTAACAGGGGCTGGGGCCAACGTCCTGACTTTC
cdr3_aa: CASSVTGAGANVLTF
clone_size: NA
j_call: TRBJ2-6
d_call: TRBD1
v_call: TRBV5-4

cdr3_nt: TGTGCCACCAGCAGAGGTCGGAGGACTGAAGCTTTCTTT
cdr3_aa: CATSRGRRTEAFF
clone_size: NA
j_call: TRBJ1-1
d_call: NA
v_call: TRBV15

cdr3_nt: TGTGCCAGCAGTTACGCCCCAGGGAACACTGAAGCTTTCTTT
cdr3_aa: CASSYAPGNTEAFF
clone_size: NA
j_call: TRBJ1-1
d_call: NA
v_call: TRBV6-5

cdr3_nt: TGTGCCACCAGCAGAGTTAAAGGGGGTAGCGATCAGCCCCAGCATTTT
cdr3_aa: CATSRVKGGSDQPQHF
clone_size: NA
j_call: TRBJ1-5
d_call: NA
v_call: TRBV15

cdr3_nt: TGTGCCAGCAGCCTGGGGACAGGGGGCGCGGTGGTTGGCTACACCTTC
cdr3_aa: CASSLGTGGAVVGYTF
clone_size: NA
j_call: TRBJ1-2
d_call: TRBD1
v_call: TRBV7-9

cdr3_nt: TGTGCCAGCGAGCCAGCGGGAATGGTTTTGGTGGATACGCAGTATTTT
cdr3_aa: CASEPAGMVLVDTQYF
clone_size: NA
j_call: TRBJ2-3
d_call: TRBD2
v_call: TRBV2

cdr3_nt: TGTGCCAGCGGAGATGCCACTGAAGCTTTCTTT
cdr3_aa: CASGDATEAFF
clone_size: NA
j_call: TRBJ1-1
d_call: NA
v_call: TRBV28

cdr3_nt: TGTGCCAGCAGCTCCCGCGGGGGGGATACTGAAGCTTTCTTT
cdr3_aa: CASSSRGGDTEAFF
clone_size: once
j_call: TRBJ1-1
d_call: NA
v_call: TRBV5-4

cdr3_nt: TGTGCCAGCAGTGTTCAAAGCCCAGCTACAGGCAATGAGCAGTTCTTC
cdr3_aa: CASSVQSPATGNEQFF
clone_size: NA
j_call: TRBJ2-1
d_call: NA
v_call: TRBV2

cdr3_nt: TGTGCCAGCAGCTTAAGGTCCCAGGCTGCTGAAGCTTTCTTT
cdr3_aa: CASSLRSQAAEAFF
clone_size: once
j_call: TRBJ1-1
d_call: NA
v_call: TRBV7-2

cdr3_nt: TGTGCCACCCGGGACAGGGGGGGTAGCTATGGCTACACCTTC
cdr3_aa: CATRDRGGSYGYTF
clone_size: NA
j_call: TRBJ1-2
d_call: TRBD1
v_call: TRBV19

cdr3_nt: TGTGCCAGCAGCGTCCTGGGACTAGCGGGAGGAACGGAGACCCAGTACTTC
cdr3_aa: CASSVLGLAGGTETQYF
clone_size: NA
j_call: TRBJ2-5
d_call: TRBD2
v_call: TRBV9

cdr3_nt: TGTGCCAGCAGCTTGGGTGGGGCTTGGGAGCAGTACTTC
cdr3_aa: CASSLGGAWEQYF
clone_size: NA
j_call: TRBJ2-7
d_call: NA
v_call: TRBV13

cdr3_nt: TGTGCCAGCAGCCGCGGGGCGGGCACCGGGGAGCTGTTTTTT
cdr3_aa: CASSRGAGTGELFF
clone_size: once
j_call: TRBJ2-2
d_call: NA
v_call: TRBV7-9

cdr3_nt: TGCGCCAGCAGCCGCACTACAGGCCCGCTACGCTATGGCTACACCTTC
cdr3_aa: CASSRTTGPLRYGYTF
clone_size: NA
j_call: TRBJ1-2
d_call: NA
v_call: TRBV4-3

cdr3_nt: TGCGCCAGCAGCCCACAGGGCGCTACCGGGGAGCTGTTTTTT
cdr3_aa: CASSPQGATGELFF
clone_size: few
j_call: TRBJ2-2
d_call: NA
v_call: TRBV4-1

cdr3_nt: TGTGCCAGCAGTGAAGGGCTAGCGCGGGTTCACGAGCAGTACTTC
cdr3_aa: CASSEGLARVHEQYF
clone_size: NA
j_call: TRBJ2-7
d_call: NA
v_call: TRBV6-1

cdr3_nt: TGTGCCAGCAGCCGGGACATTACCTACGAGCAGTACTTC
cdr3_aa: CASSRDITYEQYF
clone_size: NA
j_call: TRBJ2-7
d_call: NA
v_call: TRBV5-8

cdr3_nt: TGTGCCAGCAAAGAAGGCGGCAGGGGGAATGGCTACACCTTC
cdr3_aa: CASKEGGRGNGYTF
clone_size: NA
j_call: TRBJ1-2
d_call: TRBD1
v_call: TRBV6-1

cdr3_nt: TGTGCCAGCAAACAGGGGGCGCAGGCCAAAAACATTCAGTACTTC
cdr3_aa: CASKQGAQAKNIQYF
clone_size: NA
j_call: TRBJ2-4
d_call: TRBD1
v_call: TRBV25-1

cdr3_nt: TGCGCCAGCAGCCCCGGGCAGGGGGTTGATTACGAGCAGTACTTC
cdr3_aa: CASSPGQGVDYEQYF
clone_size: NA
j_call: TRBJ2-7
d_call: TRBD1
v_call: TRBV4-1

cdr3_nt: TGTGCCAGCAGTGATCCGAGGAGACAGGTGAACACTGAAGCTTTCTTT
cdr3_aa: CASSDPRRQVNTEAFF
clone_size: once
j_call: TRBJ1-1
d_call: NA
v_call: TRBV6-1

cdr3_nt: TGTGCCAGCAGCATAGCTGGCAGGGACTATAATTCACCCCTCCACTTT
cdr3_aa: CASSIAGRDYNSPLHF
clone_size: NA
j_call: TRBJ1-6
d_call: NA
v_call: TRBV11-2

cdr3_nt: TGTGCCAGCAGCTCTCGGACAGGGGGCACCCAAGAGACCCAGTACTTC
cdr3_aa: CASSSRTGGTQETQYF
clone_size: NA
j_call: TRBJ2-5
d_call: TRBD1
v_call: TRBV7-9

cdr3_nt: TGCGCCAGCAGCTTCGAGCCTAACTATGGCTACACCTTC
cdr3_aa: CASSFEPNYGYTF
clone_size: NA
j_call: TRBJ1-2
d_call: NA
v_call: TRBV5-1